Shown below are 21 T cell receptor beta chains from a single sample sequenced in a study of tumor-infiltrating lymphocytes in primary liver carcinoma. The authors took blood RNA from unsorted whole blood and also extracted germline DNA. Total RNA amounting to 450 to 550 ng was the source from which TCR beta cDNA was made with a constant-region primer. Three rounds of nested multiplex PCR with slightly modified ARM-PCR produced TCR beta libraries. TRBV1-TRBV30 forward and Cbeta reverse primers drove the first two roughly 10-cycle rounds. TCRdb analysed the multiplex PCR reads with MiXCR anew, one entry per CDR3 protein. This repertoire shows approximately 300,000 distinct CDR3 sequences, about 60% found once; its top ten account for roughly 9%. The specimen sequenced was peripheral blood. All receptors come from a man aged 40-49 years with primary liver carcinoma and hepatitis B virus infection.

A remark on this clonotype: This sequence may be a read error, since a much larger clone differs from it by one base. The CDR3 does not end in the conserved phenylalanine or tryptophan, so this is likely a read error. The chain joins TRBV29-1 to TRBJ2-5; TRBD2 is a possible D gene (5 bases). There are 12 residues in the CDR3. V was cut by 8 bases and J by 7 bases, with 17 bases left in between. Per germline, CDR1 SQVTM and CDR2 ANQGSEA. DNA for the CDR3: TGCAGCACTGGGGAGAATTCTGGGACCCAGTACTTA. Protein product: CSTGENSGTQYL.

Note on this clonotype: This may be a read error: a much more frequent sequence differs by one nucleotide. The V call is TRBV5-5, the J call TRBJ2-1; possibly TRBD1 for D (6 bases). Germline V gene data show CDR1 as SGHKS and CDR2 as YYEKEE (reference sequence). Trimming pared 0 bases from V and 2 bases from J, leaving 6 bases between. This CDR3 is 14 amino acids long. As DNA, the CDR3 is TGTGCCAGCAGCTTGGAGGGGGCCTACAATGAGCAGTTCTTC. Protein: CASSLEGAYNEQFF. Looking up the rest from reference TRBV5-5 and TRBJ2-1 gives the full variable domain: DAGVTQSPTHLIKTRGQQVTLRCSPISGHKSVSWYQQVLGQGPQFIFQYYEKEERGRGNFPDRFSARQFPNYSSELNVNALLLGDSALYLCASSLEGAYNEQFFGPGTRLTVL.

This clonotype was recorded at least ten times. The chain couples TRBV7-8 to TRBJ2-1; D is perhaps TRBD2 (5 bases). Deletions cut 6 bases from V and 6 bases from J, with 12 bases between. This CDR3 is 13 amino acids long. CDR1 and CDR2 from the germline V gene are SGHVS and FQNEAQ. The CDR3 here is CASRSGGRNEQFF. DNA of the CDR3: TGTGCCAGCAGATCCGGAGGCCGCAATGAGCAGTTCTTC.

Points on this clonotype: A much more abundant neighbour one base away suggests this may be a read error. The chain employs TRBV4-2 and TRBJ2-3; D is perhaps TRBD1 or TRBD2 (6 bases each). Germline V gene sequence: CDR1 LGHNA, CDR2 YNFKEQ. The CDR3 sequence is 15 residues long. The CDR3 reads CASNQGDTSGDTQYF. Written as DNA, the CDR3 is TGTGCCAGCAACCAAGGGGACACGAGCGGGGATACGCAGTATTTT.

Details on this clonotype: One base away lies a much larger clone, so this may be a sequencing read error. The CDR3 carries no conserved terminal phenylalanine or tryptophan, so it likely arises from a read error. The V call is TRBV6-2 or TRBV6-3, the J call TRBJ2-7; D possibly corresponds to TRBD1 (6 bases). Per germline, CDR1 MNHEY and CDR2 SVGEGT. The ends were cut back, 8 bases at V and 2 bases at J, with 10 bases in the middle. The length of the CDR3 is 12 residues. The DNA for the CDR3 is TGTGCCAGCCGTGACAGGCCCTACGAGCAGTACTCC. It yields the protein CASRDRPYEQYS.

With respect to this clonotype: The CDR3 does not end in the conserved phenylalanine or tryptophan, so this is likely a read error. The chain is built from TRBV6-5 and TRBJ2-5; possible D gene TRBD2, 5 bases. Per germline, CDR1 MNHEY and CDR2 SVGAGI. The CDR3 is 15 residues long. The CDR3 bases are TGCGCCAGCAGTTACTCGACTATTAGTAAAGAGACCCAGTACCTC. Its protein product is CASSYSTISKETQYL.

The chain combines TRBV4-2 with TRBJ2-1; D is uncertain. The length of the CDR3 is 15 residues. The V end lost 6 bases, the J end lost 8 bases, and 20 bases lay between the germline ends. The germline gives CDR1 LGHNA, CDR2 YNFKEQ. Here the CDR3 reads CASSPGSSPEDEQFF. The CDR3 DNA is TGTGCCAGCAGTCCAGGTAGCAGCCCAGAGGATGAGCAGTTCTTC.

About this clonotype: This likely comes from a read error, as the CDR3 has no conserved phenylalanine or tryptophan at its end. The rearrangement uses TRBV12-3 or TRBV12-4 and TRBJ2-7; TRBD2 agrees at 9 bases. The CDR3 contains 15 residues. With 5 bases clipped from V and 4 bases from J, the junction kept 9 bases outside the gene matches. CDR3 in amino acids: CASSLLAGPSYEQYL. CDR3 nucleotides: TGTGCCAGCAGTCTGCTAGCGGGACCATCATACGAGCAGTACTTA.

The rearrangement joins TRBV11-2 to TRBJ2-5; D remains unclear. CDR3 length equals 12 residues. CDR1 is SGHAT and CDR2 is FQNNGV in the germline V gene. V was cut by 10 bases and J by 7 bases, with 16 bases left in between. The CDR3 DNA follows: TGTGCCAACAGTTCGGGCCTGGGGACCCAGTACTTC. It specifies CANSSGLGTQYF.

This clonotype was observed once. One end of the junction fails to match germline, which may point to a read error. The chain is built from TRBV9 and TRBJ2-1, with TRBD2 as a possible D gene (5 bases). The CDR3 contains 13 residues. The V gene's germline CDR1 is SGDLS and CDR2 YYNGEE. The DNA for the CDR3 is TGTGCCAGCCCTAACCCCCCCGGGCTAGCCAAGCTGTTC. It translates to CASPNPPGLAKLF.

With regard to this clonotype: One end of the junction is discordant with germline, which a read error may explain. The chain uses TRBV11-2 and TRBJ1-1, with D possibly matching TRBD1 (6 bases). Per the germline V gene, CDR1 is SGHAT and CDR2 is FQNNGV. The length of the CDR3 is 15 residues. The CDR3 reads CASSLEWGADAEAFF. CDR3 coding DNA: TGTGCCAGTAGCTTGGAGTGGGGGGCAGACGCTGAAGCTTTCTTT. Full variable domain (rest looked up from reference TRBV11-2 and TRBJ1-1): EAGVAQSPRYKIIEKRQSVAFWCNPISGHATLYWYQQILGQGPKLLIQFQNNGVVDDSQLPKDRFSAERLKGVDSTLKIQPAKLEDSAVYLCASSLEWGADAEAFFGQGTRLTVV.

The genes are TRBV5-1 and TRBJ2-3; 11 bases match TRBD2. The CDR3 extends over 16 amino acids. J gave up 6 bases and V 3 bases, and 9 bases lay outside the gene matches. Germline assignment: CDR1 SGHRS and CDR2 YFSETQ. CDR3 coding DNA: TGCGCCAGCAGCTCCCAGACTAGCGGGACGAGGGATACGCAGTATTTT. Its protein product is CASSSQTSGTRDTQYF.

This clonotype was found many times. The chain is built from TRBV28 and TRBJ2-5, with D possibly TRBD1 on 5 matching bases. CDR3 length: 15 residues. Trimming stripped 4 bases from V and 4 bases from J, with 16 bases between. In germline, CDR1 is MDHEN, CDR2 SYDVKM. CDR3 residues: CASSSDRFGRETQYF. The CDR3 bases are TGTGCCAGCAGTTCCGACAGATTTGGAAGAGAGACCCAGTACTTC.

The rearrangement links TRBV6-5 to TRBJ2-5; 7 nucleotides line up with TRBD2. CDR1 MNHEY and CDR2 SVGAGI come from the germline V gene. Trimming took 1 base from V and 5 from J; bases not matched to a gene: 10. CDR3 length: 16 residues. CDR3 in amino acids: CASSYLKLATRETQYF. CDR3 nucleotides: TGTGCCAGCAGTTACTTGAAACTAGCGACCCGGGAGACCCAGTACTTC.

In regard to this clonotype: Given a much more abundant clone one base away, this may be a read error. The CDR3 nucleotides are TGCGCCAGCAGCCAAGTTCTTGTGGGGAGTAGCGGGAGGGATGAGCAGTTCTTC. Encoded protein: CASSQVLVGSSGRDEQFF. The chain joins TRBV4-1 to TRBJ2-1; TRBD2 agrees at 11 bases. The CDR3 has 18 amino acids. Germline values: CDR1 MGHRA, CDR2 YSYEKL. The V and J ends lost 1 base and 8 bases, in that order; junction bases with no gene match: 13.

This clonotype was recorded a few times. V usage is TRBV5-4 and J usage is TRBJ2-3; 10 bases align to TRBD2. CDR1 and CDR2 (germline): SGHNT, YYREEE (reference sequence). This CDR3 comprises 15 residues. J was trimmed by 3 bases and V by 4 bases; bases with no gene match: 5. CDR3 sequence: CASSGAGGLTDTQYF. CDR3 nucleotides: TGTGCCAGCAGCGGAGCGGGAGGGCTGACAGATACGCAGTATTTT.

Concerning this clonotype itself: A much larger clone lies a single base off, so this may be a read error. The V and J genes are TRBV4-1 and TRBJ1-2; a weak D match, TRBD1 (5 bases). This CDR3 is 14 amino acids long. Germline V gene sequence: CDR1 MGHRA, CDR2 YSYEKL. The CDR3 DNA reads TGCGCCGGCAGCCAGGCCGGGGACGGATATGGCTACACCTTC. Encoded protein: CAGSQAGDGYGYTF.

Comment on this clonotype: A read error is possible here, since a much larger clone lies one base away. J is TRBJ2-5 and V is TRBV6-5, with 13 bases lining up with TRBD2. The J segment lost 4 bases and the V segment lost 8 bases, leaving 10 bases of the junction unmatched. The CDR3 has 16 amino acids. CDR1 MNHEY and CDR2 SVGAGI come from the germline V gene. This chain's CDR3 is CASGKLAGGRTETQYF. CDR3 nucleotides: TGTGCCAGCGGGAAACTAGCGGGAGGGCGGACAGAGACCCAGTACTTC.

This clonotype was counted ten times or more. The chain uses TRBV6-1 and TRBJ1-3; 7 bases are a match to TRBD1. With 5 bases clipped from V and 3 bases from J, the junction kept 7 bases outside the gene matches. The V gene's germline CDR1 is MNHNS and CDR2 SASEGT. This CDR3 is 15 amino acids long. The CDR3, as DNA: TGTGCCAGCAGTCGCAGGGGGTATGGTGGAAACACCATATATTTT. It encodes CASSRRGYGGNTIYF.

Concerning this clonotype itself: The junction departs from the called germline gene at one end, perhaps through a read error. The rearrangement links TRBV6-1 to TRBJ2-1; D is ambiguous. CDR1 is MNHNS and CDR2 is SASEGT in the germline V gene. The CDR3 has 14 amino acids. The chain's CDR3 is CASSAGGAYNEQFF. CDR3 DNA sequence: TGTGCCAGCAGTGCGGGCGGAGCCTACAATGAGCAATTCTTC.

As for this clonotype: A junction boundary mismatches the germline segment, possibly from a read error. The chain joins TRBV12-3 or TRBV12-4 to TRBJ2-5; possibly TRBD2 for D (5 bases). This CDR3 contains 13 residues. CDR3 region: CASSIIVGEAQYF. In DNA form, the CDR3 reads TGTGCCAGCAGTATAATAGTGGGAGAGGCCCAGTACTTC.